The T cell receptor beta chain described here comes from a study of vaccination and CD4 T cells after COVID-19 (dated by TCRdb to between 2021 and 2022). With regard to the full study: SARS-CoV-2 positivity had been established in the convalescent patients by nasal swab PCR, and mild disease was recorded in about 9 of these patients and severe disease in one. As controls, cultures received a CEFX viral epitope pool (the positive control), an HIV-1 Nef peptide pool (the negative control), or no peptide at all. Post-COVID blood samples from convalescent patients were collected a median of around 100 days after diagnosis, with a range of roughly 35 to 161 days. Each participant got two doses of either the Pfizer-BioNTech BNT162b2 vaccine (n=8) or the Moderna mRNA-1273 vaccine (n=2). Post-vaccine blood samples were collected a median of approximately eleven weeks after the second vaccine dose, ranging from roughly 12 to 241 days. Culture stimuli were overlapping spike peptide pools from SARS-CoV-2 and from the common cold coronaviruses HCoV-NL63, HCoV-OC43 and HCoV-229E. The convalescent cohort included six males and four females, with two Hispanic individuals, seven Caucasians, two Asians and one multiracial person. In roughly 11 COVID-19 convalescent patients and a handful of infection-naive healthy vaccine recipients, the spike-specific CD4+ TCR repertoire before mRNA vaccination was compared with the repertoire after mRNA vaccination. General conclusions and limits of the study: Of the vaccine-specific clones in convalescent patients, 304 of 307, or nearly all, reacted only to SARS-CoV-2 spike and did not cross-react with common cold coronaviruses. Among the post-vaccine SARS-CoV-2-reactive clones in convalescent patients, a median approximately 90% showed up only after vaccination, which suggests vaccine-specific priming. An increase in the median number of SARS-CoV-2-reactive clonotypes from approximately 21 after infection to roughly 36 after vaccination was observed, but the change was not found to be significant. The study included relatively few convalescent patients and did not analyze early timepoints after natural infection.

Libraries were built with PCR. At the Johns Hopkins FTIC core, DNA from the cultured CD4+ T cells underwent TCR sequencing with the Oncomine TCR Beta short-read assay. Genomic DNA was extracted from the cultured CD4+ T cells with the QIAamp micro DNA kit. Oncomine TCR Beta libraries from cultured CD4+ T cells were pooled using unique dual indexes and sequenced on an Illumina iSeq 100. On the study's bioinformatics: Non-productive sequences were removed, and CDR3s that did not start with C, did not end with F or W, or were shorter than 7 amino acids were discarded. Antigen-specific clonotypes were identified using the MANAFEST web application through comparison of peptide-stimulated wells with reference and other culture wells. For a clone to be called positive, the clone needed an FDR below 0.05, an odds ratio above 5, and a productive frequency above 0.1% in at least two of three replicate wells. Cross-reactive clonotypes were defined as significantly expanded in both SARS-CoV-2 spike wells and at least one common cold coronavirus spike condition. CDR3 homology was assessed with Levenshtein distances (stringdist) and unrooted phylogenetic trees (ape) in R version 3.6.1. TCRdb reworked the public reads: Q25 trimming with fastp, MiXCR clone assembly, productive beta chains retained. Identical CDR3 protein sequences are pooled into one entry, listed with their most common genes and DNA. TCRdb assigned the V and J calls; the authors' analysis was not used. The sample records roughly 10,000 distinct CDR3 sequences, roughly half of which are singletons. The top ten hold 6.5% to 10% of the sample.

What the treatment or condition label conveys for this sample: approximately nine-day PBMC culture with coronavirus spike peptide pools or control peptides (ViraFEST assay). To expand antigen-specific T cells with peptide pools and then pick out the expanded clonotypes through TCR sequencing, the study relied on the ViraFEST assay. Positive SARS-CoV-2 PCR tests in the convalescent patients dated from March to December 2020, before Alpha, Beta and Delta variants emerged in the United States. Each well held around 2 million PBMCs cultured with 9 to 10 ug/ml peptide pools in IMDM containing approximately 4.8% human AB serum and 10 IU/ml IL-2. Half of the culture medium was replaced with fresh IL-2-containing medium on days 3 and 7. After nine to eleven days of culture, CD4+ T cells were isolated by negative selection with the EasySep CD4+ T cell isolation kit. PBMCs were separated from whole blood using Ficoll-Paque Plus gradient centrifugation and then either used fresh or cryopreserved at -140C. In general, triplicate wells were set up for every culture condition.

This clonotype was found once. The antigen it binds to is not known. Qualities for individual bases were not recorded, and no much larger clone is one base off. One read yields weak evidence. V is clipped by 3 bases and J by 7 bases, and the sequence between their germline boundaries is 6 bases long. Taken from cysteine to phenylalanine, the CDR3 has 12 residues. Only the CDR3 portion is preserved as DNA: 36 bases, with reading frame beginning at the first base. CDR1 SEHNR and CDR2 FQNEAQ are derived from the germline V gene (reference sequence). The chain couples TRBV7-9 to TRBJ2-2, with no confident D gene call. The sample taken for sequencing was CD4+ T cells from blood, cultured in vitro. The receptor's source is a human donor who had recovered from COVID-19. The base sequence is TGTGCCAGCAGCTTGGGCATCGGGGAGCTGTTTTTT. It translates to CASSLGIGELFF.